This T cell receptor beta chain was sequenced during a study of shared clonotypes between healthy human individuals. A deep-level run was used for the assay. Sequencing was performed with immunoSEQ multiplex PCR; in TCRdb, only in-frame clones are kept and a portion is missing. The table has 1.4 million to 1.5 million clones, roughly 96% seen once. Memory CD4+ cells were the fraction left after CD45RA+ naive selection. The ends were cut back, 6 bases at V and 6 bases at J, with 9 bases in the middle. There are 11 residues in the CDR3. Germline CDR1 MDHEN, CDR2 SYDVKM. The sequenced sample was naive CD4+ T cells sorted from blood. The subset is: CD45RA+ positively selected. The rearrangement links TRBV28 to TRBJ2-7; D remains unclear. This TCR was sampled from a man younger than 40 in good health. Written as DNA, the CDR3 is TGTGCCAGCAGGAACTGGGCCGAGCAGTACTTC. It is translated as CASRNWAEQYF.